This T cell receptor beta chain originates from a study of cytomegalovirus exposure and HLA in healthy donors. PCR employed 60 Vbeta and 13 Jbeta primers. TCRdb's copy holds only in-frame clones and misses some; the assay was immunoSEQ multiplex PCR. The sample shows about 130,000 clones, less than 85% of them seen only once. The V gene end was trimmed by 1 base and the J gene end by 4 bases; junction bases not matched to a gene: 5. This CDR3 comprises 15 residues. Germline V lookup: CDR1 MNHNS, CDR2 SASEGT. V gene TRBV6-1 combines with J gene TRBJ1-1; 8 bases line up with TRBD1. This clonotype was obtained from a male donor in good health and CMV-seronegative. The sample consisted of PBMCs. CDR3 sequence: CASSEVETGATEAFF. The CDR3 coding sequence is TGTGCCAGCAGTGAAGTCGAGACAGGGGCCACTGAAGCTTTCTTT.